What follows is one T cell receptor (beta chain) and its context. Clones were sequenced by immunoSEQ multiplex PCR, and TCRdb holds only the in-frame ones, with some missing. The sample has roughly 51,000 clones; around 93% are singletons. This sample was taken from a study of technical replicates of blood from a handful of donors. The CDR3 is made up of 15 amino acids. Trimming took 1 base from V and 0 from J; bases not matched to a gene: 3. The germline gives CDR1 PRHDT, CDR2 FYEKMQ (reference sequence). The receptor comes from a human donor in good health. Some clones in this sample may be carry-over from other donors' samples. Material: PBMCs. The genes are TRBV13 and TRBJ2-7; TRBD1 agrees at 7 bases. This CDR3 reads CASSLEGDSSYEQYF. The DNA of the CDR3 is TGTGCCAGCAGCTTAGAAGGGGACAGCTCCTACGAGCAGTACTTC.